The 21 T cell receptor beta chains presented below share a single source sample, sequenced in a study of neoadjuvant nivolumab and ipilimumab in lung cancer. Assay used: immunoSEQ multiplex PCR; TCRdb lists only in-frame clones, some missing. The repertoire holds 8,500 to 10,000 clones, with around 77% as singletons. The source was tumor tissue, collected after neoadjuvant nivolumab, alone or with ipilimumab, at or shortly before surgery. The origin of the receptors is an adult with non-small cell lung cancer. Some clones in this sample may be carry-over from other donors' samples.

The J gene is TRBJ1-5, the V gene TRBV10-3; D possibly corresponds to TRBD1 (5 bases). This CDR3 comprises 14 residues. CDR1 is ENHRY, CDR2 SYGVKD, per germline. V shed 8 bases and J shed 0 bases, with 11 bases lying between them. The CDR3 sequence: CAIGGSVSNQPQHF. CDR3 DNA sequence: TGTGCCATCGGGGGGAGTGTTAGCAATCAGCCCCAGCATTTT.

This clone was observed a single time. The chain has TRBV6-5 and TRBJ1-5; the D gene is possibly TRBD1 (5 bases). The germline V and J ends were trimmed by 5 bases and 7 bases, with 9 bases remaining between them. Germline V gene data show CDR1 as MNHEY and CDR2 as SVGAGI. This CDR3 comprises 12 residues. Written as DNA, the CDR3 is TGTGCCAGCAGTGGTCAGGGCCAGCCCCAGCATTTT. Translated: CASSGQGQPQHF.

The genes are TRBV5-1 and TRBJ2-5; D is unresolved. There are 13 residues in the CDR3. V dropped 2 bases and J dropped 5 bases, with 10 bases sitting between them. Germline V gene data show CDR1 as SGHRS and CDR2 as YFSETQ. For the CDR3, the DNA is TGCGCCAGCAGCTTAAGGACCCGGGAGACCCAGTACTTC. It specifies CASSLRTRETQYF.

The CDR3 DNA sequence: TGCGCCAGCAGCGCGGTTCAAGCGGGAGAGCAGTACTTC. Translated, it gives CASSAVQAGEQYF. The V call is TRBV5-1, the J call TRBJ2-7; 7 nucleotides line up with TRBD2. The CDR3 has 13 residues. Unmatched junction bases numbered 8, after V lost 4 bases and J lost 7 bases. CDR1 is SGHRS and CDR2 is YFSETQ in the germline V gene.

Only one count was recorded for this clone. V and J are TRBV27 and TRBJ2-1, with 10 bases that match TRBD2. The J segment lost 4 bases and the V segment lost 9 bases, leaving 9 bases of the junction unmatched. This CDR3 has 15 residues. Germline CDR1 MNHEY, CDR2 SMNVEV (reference sequence). This CDR3 is CASSRTSGPYNEQFF. The CDR3, as DNA: TGTGCCAGTTCTCGGACTAGCGGTCCGTACAATGAGCAGTTCTTC.

There are a few counts of this clone. The CDR3 region has the DNA TGTGCCAGCAAACCACTAGCGGGGTCCTACGAGCAGTACTTC. This codes for CASKPLAGSYEQYF. This rearrangement joins TRBV6-1 to TRBJ2-7, with 10 bases fitting TRBD2. The V gene end was trimmed by 7 bases and the J gene end by 1 base; junction bases not matched to a gene: 4. Germline CDR1 MNHNS, CDR2 SASEGT. The CDR3 consists of 14 residues.

The J gene is TRBJ2-7, the V gene TRBV18; D not resolved. This CDR3 region has 13 residues. Germline values: CDR1 KGHSH, CDR2 LQKENI. Trimming stripped 2 bases from V and 0 bases from J, with 5 bases between. DNA of the CDR3: TGTGCCAGCTCACCAGGGCCCTCCTACGAGCAGTACTTC. As protein: CASSPGPSYEQYF.

The chain recombines TRBV18 with TRBJ1-5; 7 bases fit TRBD1. The CDR3 is 16 amino acids. CDR1 and CDR2 (germline): KGHSH, LQKENI. V lost 2 bases, J lost 7 bases, and 11 bases stayed unmatched. Here the CDR3 reads CASSPAGRGLNQPQHF. In DNA, the CDR3 is TGTGCCAGCTCACCAGCGGGAAGGGGGCTGAACCAGCCCCAGCATTTT.

The gene calls are TRBV7-2 and TRBJ2-5; D is uncertain. The CDR3 runs 14 residues. V was pared by 4 bases and J by 4 bases, with 13 bases between. Germline V gene sequence: CDR1 SGHTA, CDR2 FQGNSA. CDR3 in amino acids: CASSYVSGRETQYF. Here the CDR3 DNA reads TGTGCCAGCAGCTACGTTAGTGGTAGAGAGACCCAGTACTTC.

J is TRBJ1-2 and V is TRBV6-5; 8 nucleotides agree with TRBD1. CDR3 length equals 13 residues. Germline V gives CDR1 MNHEY, CDR2 SVGAGI. The trim removed 4 bases at V and 6 bases at J, leaving 4 bases unmatched. For the CDR3, the DNA is TGTGCCAGCAGTTCGACAGGGGAGGATGGCTACACCTTC. Residues: CASSSTGEDGYTF.

This clone showed up just a few times. This chain connects TRBV18 to TRBJ1-1; D call uncertain. The CDR3 loop spans 13 amino acids. Germline V CDR1 and CDR2: KGHSH, LQKENI. The V gene lost 4 bases and the J gene lost 1 base, with 7 bases spanning the gap. In DNA, the CDR3 is TGTGCCAGCTCACTGCAGGAGAACACTGAAGCTTTCTTT. Amino acids: CASSLQENTEAFF.

The chain carries TRBV7-9 and TRBJ2-7; 8 bases align to TRBD2. CDR1 and CDR2 from the germline V gene are SEHNR and FQNEAQ (reference sequence). There are 16 residues in the CDR3. Unmatched junction bases numbered 11, after V lost 0 bases and J lost 7 bases. DNA of the CDR3: TGTGCCAGCAGCTTAGCGGCCCGAGCGGGGGTCAGGGAGCAGTACTTC. Its translation is CASSLAARAGVREQYF.

The gene calls are TRBV11-3 and TRBJ2-5, with TRBD1 matching over 7 bases. Germline V gene data show CDR1 as SGHNT and CDR2 as YENEEA. The J segment lost 0 bases and the V segment lost 5 bases, leaving 6 bases of the junction unmatched. The CDR3 has 15 amino acids. The CDR3 DNA is TGTGCCAGCAGCCCCGGGACAGTGTACCAAGAGACCCAGTACTTC. Amino acids: CASSPGTVYQETQYF. Together with reference TRBV11-3 and TRBJ2-5, the CDR3 gives the full variable domain: EAGVVQSPRYKIIEKKQPVAFWCNPISGHNTLYWYLQNLGQGPELLIRYENEEAVDDSQLPKDRFSAERLKGVDSTLKIQPAELGDSAVYLCASSPGTVYQETQYFGPGTRLLVL.

This chain connects TRBV5-6 to TRBJ1-1, with D maybe TRBD1 (5 bases). The CDR3 loop spans 14 amino acids. V lost 1 base and J 4 bases, leaving 11 bases between the germline ends. Germline V CDR1 and CDR2: SGHDT, YYEEEE. CDR3 DNA sequence: TGTGCCAGCAGCTTGTCCCCCAGGGCCACTGAAGCTTTCTTT. This gives the protein CASSLSPRATEAFF.

CDR3 sequence (DNA): TGTGCCAGCAGCGTAGATTTCTCCTACGAGCAGTACTTC. It translates to CASSVDFSYEQYF. The chain employs TRBV9 and TRBJ2-7; D ambiguous. The length of the CDR3 is 13 residues. Germline loops: CDR1 SGDLS, CDR2 YYNGEE. V lost 0 bases and J lost 0, with 4 bases in between.

This chain links TRBV11-3 with TRBJ1-1, with a weak D call TRBD1 (5 bases). Trimming removed 4 bases from V and 4 bases from J, with 10 bases in between. The CDR3 runs 13 residues. CDR1 and CDR2 (germline): SGHNT, YENEEA. The DNA for the CDR3 is TGTGCCAGCAGCTGGGGGGAGCGCACTGAAGCTTTCTTT. Protein product: CASSWGERTEAFF. Complete variable domain (other parts from reference TRBV11-3 and TRBJ1-1): EAGVVQSPRYKIIEKKQPVAFWCNPISGHNTLYWYLQNLGQGPELLIRYENEEAVDDSQLPKDRFSAERLKGVDSTLKIQPAELGDSAVYLCASSWGERTEAFFGQGTRLTVV.

The chain carries TRBV5-4 and TRBJ2-7; 7 positions match TRBD2. The J segment lost 0 bases and the V segment lost 4 bases, leaving 4 bases of the junction unmatched. This CDR3 contains 14 residues. Looked up from germline, CDR1 is SGHNT and CDR2 is YYREEE (reference sequence). CDR3 nucleotide sequence: TGTGCCAGCAGCGCGGGACTACTCTCCTACGAGCAGTACTTC. It specifies CASSAGLLSYEQYF.

This clone was counted a single time. The V gene is TRBV4-2, the J gene TRBJ2-3; the match to TRBD2 covers 7 bases. After removal of 4 bases from V and 2 bases from J, the junction contained 15 bases not matched to a gene. CDR3 length equals 18 residues. Germline CDR1 and CDR2: LGHNA and YNFKEQ. The CDR3 loop is CASSPPLGSSGPTDTQYF. The DNA of the CDR3 is TGTGCCAGCAGCCCCCCCCTGGGATCTAGCGGACCCACAGATACGCAGTATTTT.

The chain has TRBV5-5 and TRBJ1-5, with D maybe TRBD1 (5 bases). Germline CDR1 reads SGHKS; CDR2 reads YYEKEE (reference sequence). This CDR3 has 16 amino acids. V dropped 5 bases and J dropped 11 bases, with 26 bases sitting between them. CDR3 sequence: CASSPDQGLFAMAQHF. Here the CDR3 DNA reads TGTGCCAGCAGTCCGGATCAGGGCCTCTTCGCCATGGCCCAGCATTTT.

V is TRBV15 and J is TRBJ2-3, with TRBD2 matching 10 bases. Germline V gene data show CDR1 as LNHNV and CDR2 as YYDKDF (reference sequence). This CDR3 contains 18 residues. V gave up 1 base and J gave up 2 bases; unmatched junction bases: 9. This chain's CDR3 is CATSRVIASGGTTDTQYF. The CDR3 DNA reads as TGTGCCACCAGCAGAGTTATCGCTAGCGGGGGTACCACAGATACGCAGTATTTT.

Only one count was recorded for this clone. This rearrangement joins TRBV11-2 to TRBJ2-2; D uncertain. V was pared by 2 bases and J by 13 bases, with 8 bases between. This CDR3 has 11 residues. From germline, CDR1 is SGHAT and CDR2 FQNNGV. CDR3: CASSLTAGLFF. The CDR3 DNA is TGTGCCAGCAGCTTAACTGCAGGGCTGTTTTTT.